This T cell receptor (beta chain) was identified in a study of robustness of blood B and T cell sequencing (dated by TCRdb to 2016 to 2018). Context from the whole study: The goal of the study was to find out how much peripheral blood is required to reliably describe the TCRbeta and IgG repertoires of an individual. In each of the ten independently drawn blood samples, TCRbeta and IgG repertoires were quantified. As technical replicates, two replicate TCRbeta cDNA libraries were prepared from one shared RNA pool derived from a single 10 ml draw. On the study overall, not on this receptor specifically: The TCRbeta rarefaction curves did not fully level off, which suggests either under-sequencing or many low-abundance clonotypes. Overlap of rare TCRbeta clonotypes did not improve with pooling tubes, implying much larger blood volumes would be needed to capture them. Evidence of cross-contamination, likely from batch processing, showed up in one pair of TCRbeta libraries, so the UMI-sequence pairs shared by that pair of libraries were removed. The 1,000 most abundant TCRbeta clonotypes from the pooled draws were found in every single 10 ml sample. EDTA tubes required immediate fractionation, limiting use in multi-site collections. Combining 3 or 4 tubes (about 26-40 ml blood) brought coverage of the top 10,000 TCRbeta clonotypes close to saturation. Across technical replicate libraries, 94.8% of the top 10,000 TCRbeta clonotypes in one library were also found in the other.

Per the germline V gene, MNHEY is the CDR1 and SVGAGI is the CDR2. From cysteine to phenylalanine, the CDR3 is 14 amino acids long. CDR3 DNA only is kept here, 42 bases in frame from base 1. Trimming takes 0 bases from V and 9 bases from J, and the germline ends sit 12 bases apart. The library was obtained by PCR. Sequencing used an Illumina MiSeq. cDNA was made using SMARTScribe reverse transcriptase and a 5' template-switch oligo that added a universal priming site. Each cDNA molecule was tagged by a 12-nucleotide random unique molecular identifier (UMI) carried on the template-switch oligo. Chain-specific reverse primers targeted TCRbeta transcripts during reverse transcription. Uracil DNA glycosylase treatment removed residual template-switch adapters, and cDNA was purified with a Qiagen MinElute kit. For the first PCR, KAPA HiFi HotStart ReadyMix was used for around 25 cycles, with amplification split across four 50 ul reactions containing step-out primers. Before any further amplification, the products of the first-round PCR were gel-purified. Illumina Nextera adapters were attached in a second PCR of roughly 8 cycles, and the libraries were then purified and pooled. The UMI barcode for each TCRbeta molecule was captured by a 50-nucleotide 5' read. Concerning the study's data processing: Reads were grouped by UMI into consensus reads using the MIGEC toolkit. PEAR was used to merge forward and reverse consensus reads, producing the final reads. A custom decontamination script removed identical UMI-sequence pairs shared across libraries, treating them as cross-sample contamination. MIGMAP, a wrapper around IgBLAST, was used for V(D)J assignment and CDR3 extraction. TCR clonotypes were defined by identical V gene, J gene and CDR3 amino acid sequence; CDR1 and CDR2 were not sequenced. Through fastp at Q25 and MiXCR, TCRdb rebuilt clones from the public reads, retaining in-frame beta chains. A single entry per CDR3 protein holds the most common genes and DNA from its merged rows. The V and J calls here are based on TCRdb, not the publication. The sample yields 1,400 to 1,500 distinct CDR3 sequences; approximately 68% were counted once. About 40% of the sample lies in the top ten.

TCRbeta repertoires were quantified from mRNA rather than genomic DNA, which captures expressed receptors. Buffy coat leukocytes were collected into Trizol, and RNA was extracted with the Direct-zol RNA MiniPrep Plus kit without cell sorting. EDTA blood tubes were spun right away at 4 degrees C to separate plasma, buffy coat and red blood cells. Comment on this clonotype: Its antigen is still unknown. No base quality information exists; no much larger clone differs at one position.

This receptor was obtained from a human donor in good health. The sequence is built from TRBV6-5 and TRBJ2-1; the D gene cannot be named for sure. The sample comprised peripheral blood. CDR3 sequence: CASSYSITALEQFF. The DNA sequence is TGTGCCAGCAGTTACTCGATTACAGCGCTTGAGCAGTTCTTC.